These 5 T cell receptor beta chains came from one sample sequenced in a study of T-cell memory formation after mild COVID-19. One entry per CDR3 protein, called by TCRdb with MiXCR from the 5' RACE reads. This table has some 200,000 distinct CDR3 sequences, just over 9.5% appearing once. The sequenced sample consisted of PBMCs or a T cell subset sorted from them (not recorded which). The receptors were sampled from a young man who had mild COVID-19 (a few samples of this study predate the infection). Cell type and time point are not known.

The V call is TRBV12-5, the J call TRBJ2-5, with 7 bases aligning to TRBD2. Per germline, CDR1 LGHNT and CDR2 FRNRAP. J was trimmed by 1 base and V by 6 bases; bases with no gene match: 14. This CDR3 spans 17 amino acids. The CDR3 bases are TGTGCTAGTGGCCCCGGGACTACCGGGCCCTTCCAAGAGACCCAGTACTTC. Its protein is CASGPGTTGPFQETQYF.

This clonotype occurred many times. The V and J genes are TRBV25-1 and TRBJ2-5; 9 nucleotides agree with TRBD1. The V gene end was trimmed by 5 bases and the J gene end by 5 bases; junction bases not matched to a gene: 9. In germline, CDR1 is MGHDK, CDR2 SYGVNS. This CDR3 has 15 amino acids. CDR3: CASSPPRQGGETQYF. Written as DNA, the CDR3 is TGTGCCAGCAGTCCCCCCCGACAGGGGGGCGAGACCCAGTACTTC.

The table lists this clonotype with a few counts. The rearrangement links TRBV6-5 to TRBJ2-6; no clear D. CDR1 is MNHEY, CDR2 SVGAGI, per germline. Trimming left V 8 bases short and J 0 bases short, with 8 bases between. This CDR3 is built from 14 residues. The CDR3 DNA sequence: TGTGCCAGCCATTCCCTCTCTGGGGCCAACGTCCTGACTTTC. This encodes CASHSLSGANVLTF.

This clonotype was seen a handful of times. The chain is built from TRBV12-3 or TRBV12-4 and TRBJ1-5, with TRBD1 matching over 7 bases. V was clipped by 3 bases and J by 7 bases; unmatched bases: 21. The CDR3 has 19 amino acids. The CDR3 region is CASSLVGWTGTEGEQPQHF. Here the CDR3 DNA reads TGTGCCAGCAGTTTGGTAGGTTGGACCGGGACAGAAGGGGAACAGCCCCAGCATTTT.

This clonotype was detected only a few times. V is TRBV5-1 and J is TRBJ2-5, with D perhaps TRBD2 (7 bases). The CDR3 spans 15 residues. Germline CDR1 SGHRS, CDR2 YFSETQ. Trimming stripped 1 base from V and 0 bases from J, with 10 bases between. CDR3 region: CASSLWGGHQETQYF. CDR3 DNA: TGCGCCAGCAGCTTGTGGGGGGGGCACCAAGAGACCCAGTACTTC.